This TCR beta chain was documented in a study of blood T cells in healthy people across ages. The study's findings and limits: The long-lived group displayed more naive CD4+ cells, plus higher diversity, than the aged donors did. Diversity of TCR beta per million T cells declined in a roughly linear way with age.

A J-beta primer mix and a sample-barcoded 5' primer were used in a second PCR of about 7 to 12 cycles. TCRdb reprocessed the 5' RACE reads via MiXCR and lists one record per CDR3 protein. The top ten clones hold 15% to 19% of a sample with hundreds of thousands of distinct CDR3 sequences, about 30% of them seen once. The germline V gene encodes CDR1 DFQATT and CDR2 SNEGSKA (reference sequence). The CDR3 sequence is 16 residues long. The germline V and J ends were trimmed by 2 bases and 2 bases, with 13 bases remaining between them. This clonotype was recorded many times. The target antigen is unknown. The authors drew about 10 milliliters of peripheral blood from each donor. Extraction of total RNA produced a minimum of 5 micrograms from each sample.

The clonotype was recovered from an elderly woman in good health. The chain couples TRBV20-1 to TRBJ1-6, with D perhaps matching TRBD1 (6 bases). Sample: blood. The CDR3 reads CSARMAGVTYNSPLHF. CDR3 nucleotides: TGCAGTGCTAGAATGGCAGGGGTAACCTATAATTCACCCCTCCACTTT.